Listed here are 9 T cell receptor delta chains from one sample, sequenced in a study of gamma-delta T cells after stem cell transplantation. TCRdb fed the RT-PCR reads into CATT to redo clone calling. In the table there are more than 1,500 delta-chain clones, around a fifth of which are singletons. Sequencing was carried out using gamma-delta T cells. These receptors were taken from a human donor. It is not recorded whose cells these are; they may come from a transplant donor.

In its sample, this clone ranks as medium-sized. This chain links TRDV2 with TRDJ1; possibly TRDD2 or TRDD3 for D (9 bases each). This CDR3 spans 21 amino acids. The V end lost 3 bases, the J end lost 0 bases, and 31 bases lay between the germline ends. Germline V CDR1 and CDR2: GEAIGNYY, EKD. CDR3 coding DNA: TGTGCCTGTGACCCCCTTCCTACTTTCTCGGTACTGGGGGAGTACACCGATAAACTCATCTTT. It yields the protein CACDPLPTFSVLGEYTDKLIF.

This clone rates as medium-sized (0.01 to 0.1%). This CDR3 reads CACDPILGDPLYTDKLIF. CDR3 DNA sequence: TGTGCCTGTGACCCAATACTGGGGGATCCACTATACACCGATAAACTCATCTTT. The chain joins TRDV2 to TRDJ1; 10 positions match TRDD3. Germline V CDR1 and CDR2: GEAIGNYY, EKD. The CDR3 is made up of 18 amino acids. V lost 3 bases and J lost 0; bases outside the gene matches: 12.

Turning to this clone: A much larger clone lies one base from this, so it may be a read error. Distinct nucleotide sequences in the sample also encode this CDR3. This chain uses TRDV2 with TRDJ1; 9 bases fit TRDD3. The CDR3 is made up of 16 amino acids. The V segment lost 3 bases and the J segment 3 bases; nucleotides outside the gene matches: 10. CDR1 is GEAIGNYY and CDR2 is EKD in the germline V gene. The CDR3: CACDSLLGDTPDKLIF. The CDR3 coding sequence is TGTGCCTGTGACTCTTTACTGGGGGACACGCCCGATAAACTCATCTTT.

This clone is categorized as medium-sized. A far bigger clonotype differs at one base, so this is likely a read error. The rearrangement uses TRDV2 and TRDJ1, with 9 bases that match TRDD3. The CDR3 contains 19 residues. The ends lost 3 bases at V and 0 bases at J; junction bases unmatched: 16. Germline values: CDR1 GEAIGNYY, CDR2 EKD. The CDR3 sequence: CACDLGPTGDTSYTDKLIF. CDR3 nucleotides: TGTGCCTGTGACCTAGGTCCTACGGGGGATACCTCATACACCGATAAACTCATCTTT.

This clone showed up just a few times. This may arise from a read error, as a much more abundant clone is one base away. CDR3 DNA: TGTGCCTGTGACACCGTCCGACAACTGGGGGATAAGCAAACCGATAACCTCATCTTT. Translated, it gives CACDTVRQLGDKQTDNLIF. The chain has TRDV2 and TRDJ1; TRDD3 matches 11 bases. There are 19 residues in the CDR3. CDR1 GEAIGNYY and CDR2 EKD come from the germline V gene.

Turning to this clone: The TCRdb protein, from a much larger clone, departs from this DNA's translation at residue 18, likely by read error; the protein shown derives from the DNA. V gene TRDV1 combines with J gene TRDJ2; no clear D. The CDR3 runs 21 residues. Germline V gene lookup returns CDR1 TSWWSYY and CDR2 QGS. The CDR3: CALGSPKTLILIKALTAKLFF. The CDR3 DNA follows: TGTGCTCTTGGGTCCCCGAAAACCCTTATCCTGATCAAAGCTTTGACAGCAAAACTCTTCTTT.

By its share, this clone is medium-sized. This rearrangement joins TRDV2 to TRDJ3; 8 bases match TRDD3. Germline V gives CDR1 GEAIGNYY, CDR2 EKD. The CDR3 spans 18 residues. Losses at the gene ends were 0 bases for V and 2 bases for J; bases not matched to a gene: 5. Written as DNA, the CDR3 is TGTGCCTGTGACACCCCTGGGGGAACTACCTGGGACACCCGACAGATGTTTTTC. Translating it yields CACDTPGGTTWDTRQMFF.

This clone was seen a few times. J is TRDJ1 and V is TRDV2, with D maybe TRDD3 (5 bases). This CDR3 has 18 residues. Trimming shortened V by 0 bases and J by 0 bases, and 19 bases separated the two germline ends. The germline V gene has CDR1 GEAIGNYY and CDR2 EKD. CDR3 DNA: TGTGCCTGTGACACCAGCGGGGGCGATACCTTGTACACCGATAAACTCATCTTT. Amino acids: CACDTSGGDTLYTDKLIF.

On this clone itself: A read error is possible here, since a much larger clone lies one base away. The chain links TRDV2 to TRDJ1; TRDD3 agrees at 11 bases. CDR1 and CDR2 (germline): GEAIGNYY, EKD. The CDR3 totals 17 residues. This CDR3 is CACETLGDTESTGKLIF. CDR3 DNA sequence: TGTGCCTGTGAGACCCTGGGGGATACCGAGAGCACCGGTAAACTCATCTTT.